The next 17 T cell receptor beta chains were all read from a single sample in a study of response to subunit inactivated influenza vaccine. TCRdb ran MiXCR on the RT-PCR reads and lists one entry per CDR3 protein. The table lists more than 450,000 distinct CDR3 sequences, under 9% of them singletons. The source was PBMCs from blood, collected roughly 24 months after vaccination. All receptors derive from a man aged 45-69 years who received an inactivated influenza vaccine.

Concerning this clonotype itself: One junction end disagrees with the germline gene, perhaps due to a read error. CDR3 sequence: CSSSFTSGRDQETQYF. DNA of the CDR3: TGTTCCAGCAGTTTCACGAGCGGGAGGGACCAAGAGACCCAGTACTTC. The chain carries TRBV28 and TRBJ2-5; 10 positions match TRBD2. Germline V gene data show CDR1 as MDHEN and CDR2 as SYDVKM. This CDR3 contains 16 residues.

This clonotype was picked up many times. V gene TRBV29-1 combines with J gene TRBJ2-1; D not certain. The CDR3 spans 14 residues. Per germline, CDR1 SQVTM and CDR2 ANQGSEA. The V end was cut by 5 bases, the J end by 0 bases, with 11 bases between. In DNA form, the CDR3 reads TGCAGCGTTCCAACTGGAAGCTCCTACAATGAGCAGTTCTTC. Amino acids: CSVPTGSSYNEQFF.

The V and J genes are TRBV3-1 and TRBJ2-3; D assignment may be TRBD1 or TRBD2 (5 bases each). This CDR3 has 17 amino acids. Deletions cut 2 bases from V and 1 base from J, with 16 bases between. The V gene's germline CDR1 is LGHDT and CDR2 YNNKEL (reference sequence). The CDR3 protein is CASSQLLGAVGTDTQYF. CDR3 nucleotides: TGTGCCAGCAGCCAACTACTAGGGGCGGTGGGCACAGATACGCAGTATTTT.

The chain carries TRBV4-2 and TRBJ1-4; no definite D call. The V end was cut by 0 bases, the J end by 6 bases, with 11 bases between. CDR1 is LGHNA and CDR2 is YNFKEQ in the germline V gene. The CDR3 is made up of 15 amino acids. The CDR3 DNA is TGTGCCAGCAGCCAAGAGCAAAGATCTGATGAAAAACTGTTTTTT. Translated, it gives CASSQEQRSDEKLFF.

Ten or more counts support this clonotype. The chain joins TRBV6-1 to TRBJ2-5; 7 nucleotides agree with TRBD1. V was clipped by 1 base and J by 4 bases; unmatched bases: 3. Looked up from germline, CDR1 is MNHNS and CDR2 is SASEGT. This CDR3 contains 14 residues. CDR3 sequence (DNA): TGTGCCAGCAGTGAAGTCGCAGGGGGAGAGACCCAGTACTTC. It codes for CASSEVAGGETQYF.

This clonotype came up a few times. The rearrangement joins TRBV12-3 or TRBV12-4 to TRBJ1-1; weak D call: TRBD1 (5 bases). The CDR3 runs 13 residues. V lost 6 bases, J lost 7 bases, and 15 bases lay in between. CDR3 DNA sequence: TGTGCCAGCAGCCCCTACAGGACTAATGAAGCTTTCTTT. Residues: CASSPYRTNEAFF.

This CDR3 is CSARTGLADNEQFF. The CDR3 DNA follows: TGCAGTGCTAGAACAGGACTAGCGGACAATGAGCAGTTCTTC. The chain links TRBV20-1 to TRBJ2-1; TRBD2 matches at 10 bases. V was clipped by 2 bases and J by 5 bases; unmatched bases: 3. The CDR3 totals 14 residues. Germline CDR1 DFQATT, CDR2 SNEGSKA (reference sequence).

There are many counts of this clonotype. V gene TRBV20-1 combines with J gene TRBJ2-2; D possibly matches TRBD1 or TRBD2 (6 bases each). The CDR3 spans 16 residues. Germline V gives CDR1 DFQATT, CDR2 SNEGSKA (reference sequence). V was trimmed by 6 bases and J by 6 bases, leaving 23 bases between them. This chain's CDR3 is CSAAGGRRGFPGELFF. DNA for the CDR3: TGCAGTGCGGCTGGGGGGCGCAGGGGATTTCCCGGGGAGCTGTTTTTT.

This clonotype was counted at least ten times. The rearrangement links TRBV28 to TRBJ2-5, with 7 bases identical to TRBD1. V trimming: 3 bases; J trimming: 5 bases; junction bases outside the gene matches: 3. The germline V gene has CDR1 MDHEN and CDR2 SYDVKM. The CDR3 totals 13 residues. The CDR3 DNA reads TGTGCCAGCAGTTTGCAGGGGGATGAGACCCAGTACTTC. As protein: CASSLQGDETQYF.

This clonotype was seen repeatedly, ten times or more. The rearrangement links TRBV5-1 to TRBJ2-7; 9 bases agree with TRBD1. Germline CDR1 SGHRS, CDR2 YFSETQ. The CDR3 has 14 amino acids. V lost 3 bases to trimming and J lost 5 bases; unmatched junction nucleotides: 6. The CDR3 loop reads CASSWRTGDHEQYF. CDR3 DNA sequence: TGCGCCAGCAGCTGGCGGACAGGGGACCACGAGCAGTACTTC.

This clonotype has a count of ten or more. This CDR3 reads CAIRGQGTDTQYF. DNA of the CDR3: TGTGCCATCAGGGGACAGGGGACAGATACGCAGTATTTT. The rearrangement links TRBV10-3 to TRBJ2-3; TRBD1 matches at 10 bases. Trimming at V came to 6 bases and at J to 3 bases, leaving 0 bases not matched to a gene. The V gene's germline CDR1 is ENHRY and CDR2 SYGVKD. This CDR3 is 13 amino acids long.

This clonotype appeared a few times. The rearrangement uses TRBV5-6 and TRBJ2-3; D not resolved. This CDR3 comprises 12 residues. V lost 6 bases and J 5 bases, leaving 10 bases between the germline ends. Germline assignment: CDR1 SGHDT and CDR2 YYEEEE. CDR3 sequence: CASTVLGDTQYF. CDR3 bases: TGTGCCAGCACCGTGTTGGGAGATACGCAGTATTTT.

In its sample, this clonotype was seen a few times. This rearrangement joins TRBV7-6 to TRBJ2-5; TRBD2 agrees at 7 bases. Germline V lookup: CDR1 SGHVS, CDR2 FNYEAQ. This CDR3 region has 15 residues. J lost 6 bases, V lost 1 base, and 8 bases had no gene match. CDR3 protein: CASSLVVGGDQTQYF. The CDR3 DNA reads as TGTGCCAGCAGCTTAGTGGTTGGGGGGGATCAGACCCAGTACTTC.

The gene calls are TRBV29-1 and TRBJ2-3; possible D gene TRBD1, 6 bases. The germline gives CDR1 SQVTM, CDR2 ANQGSEA. This CDR3 is built from 14 residues. With 5 bases removed from V and 1 base from J, the gap between germline ends came to 13 bases. The CDR3 loop reads CSVKQGRRTDTQYF. DNA of the CDR3: TGCAGCGTTAAACAGGGTAGACGCACAGATACGCAGTATTTT.

This clonotype was observed a few times. The rearrangement uses TRBV5-6 and TRBJ1-2; TRBD1 is a possible D gene (5 bases). The V gene's germline CDR1 is SGHDT and CDR2 YYEEEE. This CDR3 is 13 amino acids long. V lost 2 bases to trimming and J lost 8 bases, with 13 bases between them. The CDR3 protein is CASSFPQGGGYTF. In nucleotides, the CDR3 is TGTGCCAGCAGCTTCCCTCAGGGCGGCGGCTACACCTTC. The whole variable domain, filled in from reference TRBV5-6 and TRBJ1-2, reads DAGVTQSPTHLIKTRGQQVTLRCSPKSGHDTVSWYQQALGQGPQFIFQYYEEEERQRGNFPDRFSGHQFPNYSSELNVNALLLGDSALYLCASSFPQGGGYTFGSGTRLTVV.

The rearrangement uses TRBV14 and TRBJ2-3; tentative D call: TRBD2 (6 bases). Germline lookup yields CDR1 SGHDN and CDR2 FVKESK. This CDR3 region has 14 residues. V shed 4 bases and J shed 7 bases, with 15 bases lying between them. This CDR3 reads CASSRIGDSYTQYF. Written as DNA, the CDR3 is TGTGCCAGCAGCCGGATAGGGGACTCTTATACGCAGTATTTT.

This clonotype has ten or more counts. This chain links TRBV11-2 with TRBJ1-1; unclear D gene. With 6 bases removed from V and 0 bases from J, the gap between germline ends came to 26 bases. Germline CDR1 and CDR2: SGHAT and FQNNGV. CDR3 length: 19 residues. CDR3: CASRGTGGFEGWMNTEAFF. In DNA form, the CDR3 reads TGTGCCAGCAGGGGTACGGGTGGGTTCGAGGGTTGGATGAACACTGAAGCTTTCTTT.